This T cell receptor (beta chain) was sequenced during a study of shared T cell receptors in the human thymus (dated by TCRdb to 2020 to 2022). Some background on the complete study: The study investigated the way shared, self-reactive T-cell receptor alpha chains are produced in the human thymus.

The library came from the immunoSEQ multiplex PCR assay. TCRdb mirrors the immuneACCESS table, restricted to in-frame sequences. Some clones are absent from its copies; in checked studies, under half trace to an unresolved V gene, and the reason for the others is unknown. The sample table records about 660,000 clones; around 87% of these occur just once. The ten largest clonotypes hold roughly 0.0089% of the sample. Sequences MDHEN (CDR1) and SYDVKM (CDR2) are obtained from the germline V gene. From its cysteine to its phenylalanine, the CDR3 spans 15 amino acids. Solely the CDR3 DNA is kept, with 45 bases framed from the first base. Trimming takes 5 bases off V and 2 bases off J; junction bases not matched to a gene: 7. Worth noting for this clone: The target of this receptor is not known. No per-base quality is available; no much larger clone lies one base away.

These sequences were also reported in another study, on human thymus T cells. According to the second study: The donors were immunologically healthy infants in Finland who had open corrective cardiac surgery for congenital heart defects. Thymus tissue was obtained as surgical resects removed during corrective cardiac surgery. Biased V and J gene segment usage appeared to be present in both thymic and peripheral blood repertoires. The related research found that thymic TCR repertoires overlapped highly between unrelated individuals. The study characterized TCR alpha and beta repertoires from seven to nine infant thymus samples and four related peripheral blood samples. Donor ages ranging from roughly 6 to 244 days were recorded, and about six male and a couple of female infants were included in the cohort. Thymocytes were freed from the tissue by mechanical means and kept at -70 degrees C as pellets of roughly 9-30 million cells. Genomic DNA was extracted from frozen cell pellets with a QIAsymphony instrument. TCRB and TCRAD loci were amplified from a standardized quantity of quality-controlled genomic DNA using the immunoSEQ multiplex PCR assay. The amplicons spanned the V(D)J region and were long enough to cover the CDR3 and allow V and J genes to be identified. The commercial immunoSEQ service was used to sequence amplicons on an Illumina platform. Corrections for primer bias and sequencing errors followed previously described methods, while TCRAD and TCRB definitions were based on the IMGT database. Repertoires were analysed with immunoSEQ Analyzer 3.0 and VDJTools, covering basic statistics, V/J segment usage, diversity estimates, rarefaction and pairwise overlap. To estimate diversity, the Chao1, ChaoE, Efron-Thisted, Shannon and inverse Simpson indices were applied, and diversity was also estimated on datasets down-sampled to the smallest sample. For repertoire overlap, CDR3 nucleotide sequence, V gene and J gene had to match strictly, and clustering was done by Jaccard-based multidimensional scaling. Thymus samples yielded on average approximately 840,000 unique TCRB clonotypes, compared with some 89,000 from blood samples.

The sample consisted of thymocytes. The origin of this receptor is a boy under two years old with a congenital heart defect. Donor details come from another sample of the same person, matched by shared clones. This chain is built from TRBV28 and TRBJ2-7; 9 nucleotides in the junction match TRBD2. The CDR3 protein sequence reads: CASSLLAGATYEQYF. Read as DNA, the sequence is TGTGCCAGCAGTCTGTTAGCGGGAGCAACCTACGAGCAGTACTTC.